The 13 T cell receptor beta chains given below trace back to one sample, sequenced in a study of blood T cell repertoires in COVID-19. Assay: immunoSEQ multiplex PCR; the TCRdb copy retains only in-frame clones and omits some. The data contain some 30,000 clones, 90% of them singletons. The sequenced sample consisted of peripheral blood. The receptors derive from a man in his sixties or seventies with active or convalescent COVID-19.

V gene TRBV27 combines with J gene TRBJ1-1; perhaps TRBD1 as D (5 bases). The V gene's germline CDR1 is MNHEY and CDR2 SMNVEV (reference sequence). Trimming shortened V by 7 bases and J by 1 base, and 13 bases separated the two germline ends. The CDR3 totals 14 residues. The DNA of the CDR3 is TGTGCCAGCAAATGGGACGGGAGGAACACTGAAGCTTTCTTT. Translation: CASKWDGRNTEAFF.

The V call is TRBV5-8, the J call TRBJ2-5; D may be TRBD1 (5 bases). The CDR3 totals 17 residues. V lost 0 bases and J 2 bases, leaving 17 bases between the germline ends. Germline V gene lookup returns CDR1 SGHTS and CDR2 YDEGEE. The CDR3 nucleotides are TGTGCCAGCAGCTTGGCCGGGCAGGGCCTCGGTCAAGAGACCCAGTACTTC. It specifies CASSLAGQGLGQETQYF. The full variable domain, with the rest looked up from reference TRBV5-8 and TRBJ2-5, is EAGVTQSPTHLIKTRGQQATLRCSPISGHTSVYWYQQALGLGLQFLLWYDEGEERNRGNFPPRFSGRQFPNYSSELNVNALELEDSALYLCASSLAGQGLGQETQYFGPGTRLLVL.

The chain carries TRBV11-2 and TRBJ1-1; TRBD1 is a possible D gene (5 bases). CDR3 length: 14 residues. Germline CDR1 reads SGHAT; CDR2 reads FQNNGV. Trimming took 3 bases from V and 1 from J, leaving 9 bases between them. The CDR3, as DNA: TGTGCCAGCAGCTTCCTGACAGCGAACACTGAAGCTTTCTTT. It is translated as CASSFLTANTEAFF.

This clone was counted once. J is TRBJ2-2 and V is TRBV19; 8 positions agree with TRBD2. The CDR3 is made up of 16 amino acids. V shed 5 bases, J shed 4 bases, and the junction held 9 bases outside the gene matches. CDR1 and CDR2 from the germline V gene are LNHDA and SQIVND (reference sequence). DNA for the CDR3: TGTGCCAGTAGTCCCCCGGCCGGGAGGGGCACCGGGGAGCTGTTTTTT. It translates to CASSPPAGRGTGELFF.

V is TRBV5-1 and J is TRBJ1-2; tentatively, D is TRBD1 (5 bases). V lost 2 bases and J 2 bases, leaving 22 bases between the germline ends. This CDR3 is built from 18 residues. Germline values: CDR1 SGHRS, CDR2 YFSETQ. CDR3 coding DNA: TGCGCCAGCAGCTTTGGTGGGGCGGGGGAGCGGTTAAACTATGGCTACACCTTC. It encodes CASSFGGAGERLNYGYTF.

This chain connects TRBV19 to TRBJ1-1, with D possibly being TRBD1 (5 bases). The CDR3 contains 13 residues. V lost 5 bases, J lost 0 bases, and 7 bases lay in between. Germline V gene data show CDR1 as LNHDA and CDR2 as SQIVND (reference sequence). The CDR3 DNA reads TGTGCCAGTAGTGACAGCTTGAACACTGAAGCTTTCTTT. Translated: CASSDSLNTEAFF. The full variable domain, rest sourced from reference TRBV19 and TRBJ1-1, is DGGITQSPKYLFRKEGQNVTLSCEQNLNHDAMYWYRQDPGQGLRLIYYSQIVNDFQKGDIAEGYSVSREKKESFPLTVTSAQKNPTAFYLCASSDSLNTEAFFGQGTRLTVV.

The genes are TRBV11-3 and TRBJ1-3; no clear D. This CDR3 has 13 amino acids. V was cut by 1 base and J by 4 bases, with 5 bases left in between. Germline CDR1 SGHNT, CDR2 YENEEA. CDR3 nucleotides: TGTGCCAGCAGCTTAGGGGCAGGAAACACCATATATTTT. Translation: CASSLGAGNTIYF.

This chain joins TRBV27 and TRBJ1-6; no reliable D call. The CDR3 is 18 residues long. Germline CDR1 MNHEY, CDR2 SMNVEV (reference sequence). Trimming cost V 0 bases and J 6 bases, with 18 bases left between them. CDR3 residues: CASSLSMVQRTVNSPLHF. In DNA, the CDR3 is TGTGCCAGCAGTTTATCGATGGTCCAGCGTACCGTTAATTCACCCCTCCACTTT.

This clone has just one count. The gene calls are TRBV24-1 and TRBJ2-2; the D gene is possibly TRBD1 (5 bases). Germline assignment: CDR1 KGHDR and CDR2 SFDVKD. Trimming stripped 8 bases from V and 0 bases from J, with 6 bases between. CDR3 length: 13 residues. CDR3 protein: CATKQANTGELFF. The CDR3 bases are TGTGCCACCAAACAGGCGAACACCGGGGAGCTGTTTTTT.

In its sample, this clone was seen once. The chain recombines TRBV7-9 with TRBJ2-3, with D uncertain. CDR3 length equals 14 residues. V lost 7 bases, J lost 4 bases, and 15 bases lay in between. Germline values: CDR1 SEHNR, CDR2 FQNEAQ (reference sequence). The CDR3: CASTKRRGADTQYF. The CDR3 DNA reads TGTGCCAGCACCAAAAGACGCGGCGCAGATACGCAGTATTTT.

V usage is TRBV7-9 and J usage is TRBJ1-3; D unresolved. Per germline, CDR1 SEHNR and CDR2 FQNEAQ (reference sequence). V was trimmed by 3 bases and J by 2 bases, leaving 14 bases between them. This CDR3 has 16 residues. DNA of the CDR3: TGTGCCAGCAGCTTTGGTCGGGGAGGACCTGGAAACACCATATATTTT. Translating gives CASSFGRGGPGNTIYF.

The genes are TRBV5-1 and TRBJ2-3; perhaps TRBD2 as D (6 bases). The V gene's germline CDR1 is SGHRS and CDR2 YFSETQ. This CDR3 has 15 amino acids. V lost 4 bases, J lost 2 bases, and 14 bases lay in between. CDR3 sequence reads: CASSDGTLYTDTQYF. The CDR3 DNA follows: TGCGCCAGCAGCGACGGGACTCTCTACACAGATACGCAGTATTTT.

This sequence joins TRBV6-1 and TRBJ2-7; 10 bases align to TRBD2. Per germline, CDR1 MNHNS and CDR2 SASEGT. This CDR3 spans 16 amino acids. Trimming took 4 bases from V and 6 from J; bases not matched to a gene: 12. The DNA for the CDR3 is TGTGCCAGCAGTGCCCTAGCGGGAGCCCTGAGTGGCGAGCAGTACGTC. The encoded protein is CASSALAGALSGEQYV.